This T cell receptor (beta chain) derives from a study of cytomegalovirus exposure and HLA in healthy donors. The CDR3 covers 13 residues. The germline CDR1 and CDR2 sequences are MDHEN and SYDVKM. Trimming removed 2 bases at V and 0 bases at J, with 4 bases between. PCR was performed using 60 Vbeta and 13 Jbeta primers. Profiled with immunoSEQ multiplex PCR; TCRdb holds only in-frame clones, not every one. The profile shows some 120,000 clones, approximately 85% of them singletons. Notes on this clone: Antigen unknown.

Findings of the study overall: There were a few CMV-associated chains whose specificity for CMV antigens was confirmed in vitro. The study recorded 160 or so TCR beta chains that were cytomegalovirus-associated. When presence/absence was analysed, sequencing depth was taken to be roughly uniform across donors. Compared with the roughly 730-donor mean, an Asian-associated ancestry cluster reportedly had fewer N-insertions, according to a later analysis.

The chain has TRBV28 and TRBJ1-2; unclear D gene. This clonotype was obtained from a woman younger than 45 in good health and CMV-seropositive. Specimen: PBMCs. In nucleotides, the CDR3 is TGTGCCAGCAGTTTAAAGCCTAACTATGGCTACACCTTC. Encoded protein: CASSLKPNYGYTF.